This T cell receptor (beta chain) was sequenced for a study of T cells in Graves' hyperthyroidism and ophthalmopathy. Regarding the study as a whole: Ophthalmopathy was model-predicted a median roughly 6.5 months pre-onset.

A lack of ophthalmopathy progression within 18 months defined stable Graves' hyperthyroidism. Disease duration under 2 months; hyperthyroidism patients were aged 18 to 65. This clonotype showed up just a few times. No antigen is known for it. RNA transcripts were the template for amplifying TCR beta CDR3 regions. Carried out on the TCR CDR3, a first-round RT-PCR used the HTBI primer set. TCRdb reprocessed the multiplex PCR reads with MiXCR, giving one entry per CDR3 protein. The table has around 580,000 distinct CDR3 sequences, more than 45% seen once; the top ten hold around 8%. The V and J ends lost 3 bases and 5 bases respectively, with 13 bases between them. This CDR3 spans 14 amino acids. In germline, CDR1 is SGHVS, CDR2 FQNEAQ.

Sequenced material: peripheral blood or thyroid tissue (not recorded which). The TCR was taken from a woman between 18 and 29 years old with Graves' hyperthyroidism. J is TRBJ2-5 and V is TRBV7-8, with D possibly being TRBD1 (6 bases). In DNA form, the CDR3 reads TGTGCCAGCAGCTTCACGCAGGGGCTCGAGACCCAGTACTTC. This translates into CASSFTQGLETQYF.